This TCR beta chain was identified during a study of shared clonotypes between healthy human individuals. Terminally differentiated effector memory CD45RA+ cells were excluded by CCR7 positive selection of CD45RO-negative cells. Produced via immunoSEQ multiplex PCR; TCRdb's table is partial and in-frame only. The repertoire holds 1.5 million to 2.5 million clones, about 95% seen once, with 0.9% to 1.5% in the top ten. V gave up 1 base and J gave up 0 bases, with 16 bases separating them. Germline assignment: CDR1 LGHNA and CDR2 YSLEER. The CDR3 covers 17 residues. The clonotype was recovered from a man between 18 and 35 years old in good health. Material for sequencing was naive CD8+ T cells sorted from blood. V gene TRBV4-3 combines with J gene TRBJ2-7; TRBD1 is a possible D gene (5 bases). CDR3 sequence: CASSQAVPRQISYEQYF. CDR3 nucleotide sequence: TGCGCCAGCAGCCAAGCGGTACCTCGACAGATCTCCTACGAGCAGTACTTC.